The entry that follows covers one T cell receptor (beta chain) sequence. In its sample, this clone was seen once. Its antigen is not yet known. Qualities for individual bases were not recorded, and no much larger clone is one base off. The immunoSEQ Assay, a bias-controlled multiplex PCR, was used to amplify TCRbeta CDR3 regions from genomic DNA. On the authors' methods: The number of nucleated cells in each sample was estimated from the amplification of reference gene primers within the assay. Sequence reads were collapsed and filtered to measure the absolute abundance of every unique TCRbeta CDR3 rearrangement. For each sample, productive Simpson clonality was calculated by taking the square root of Simpson's diversity index across productive rearrangements. TCRdb carries this immuneACCESS record with in-frame sequences only. Its versions omit some clonotypes, under half of them owing to an unresolved V gene in the studies checked, with the rest unexplained. From that table come the V and J calls and clone size; the DNA was used to work out D and trimming. For this sample there are 110,000 to 150,000 clones; about 79% appear just once. The ten largest clones take up about 10% of the sample.

This entry comes from a study of blood T cell repertoires in COVID-19 (dated by TCRdb to about 2020). Broadly, across the study: The collaborator samples originated in the United States, Italy and Spain and spanned the acute and convalescent phases of COVID-19. The material from the prospective study consisted of cDNA or gDNA derived from T cells, B-cell-depleted T cells, or PBMCs. Subjects who had been exposed to COVID-19, were actively infected with it, or had recovered from it provided the deeply sampled blood TCRbeta repertoires that made up the dataset. The repertoires were released in a freely available public database intended as a resource for research on the immune response to SARS-CoV-2. Samples were obtained from the ongoing ImmuneRACE study (first 160 participants) and from some 1,200 subjects provided by 6 global collaborators. The sample metadata nearly always contained a de-identified subject ID, COVID-19 status, age in years and sex. Where HLA class I and class II types were available, the types were taken from metadata supplied by the sample provider, not from assay-based typing.

The collaborating institutions used their own protocols to collect whole blood in K2EDTA tubes. For TCRbeta analysis, collaborators shipped samples as frozen whole blood, isolated PBMCs, or DNA extracted from either of those sample types. As encoded in the germline V gene, CDR1 is MNHEY while CDR2 is SVGEGT. Its CDR3 holds 16 amino acids, cysteine through phenylalanine. Left in the record is the CDR3 DNA by itself, 48 bases read in frame from the first base. Trimming accounts for 4 bases at V and 3 bases at J, while the number of junction bases matched to no gene is 8. Points the paper makes about the study in general: The amount of clinical and demographic metadata varied by source and participant and was provided uncurated.

This sequence originates from a man aged 55 to 69 with active or convalescent COVID-19. The V gene is TRBV6-2 or TRBV6-3 and the J gene is TRBJ2-1, and TRBD2 aligns with 8 junction nucleotides. The specimen sequenced was peripheral blood. The nucleotide sequence is TGTGCCAGCAGTTCGACCCTAGCGGGCAGCTACAATGAGCAGTTCTTC. The translation is CASSSTLAGSYNEQFF.